The 20 T cell receptor beta chains presented below share a single source sample, sequenced in a study of T-cell memory formation after mild COVID-19. TCRdb ran MiXCR on the 5' RACE reads and lists one entry per CDR3 protein. This sample has about 57,000 distinct CDR3 sequences, with more than 10% found just once. Sequenced input: PBMCs or a T cell subset sorted from them (not recorded which). The receptors shown here come from a man younger than 35 who had mild COVID-19 (a few samples of this study predate the infection). Cell type and time point are not known.

This clonotype was observed a few times. This chain uses TRBV19 with TRBJ2-1; no definite D call. The CDR3 contains 14 residues. The germline gives CDR1 LNHDA, CDR2 SQIVND (reference sequence). The V end was cut by 4 bases, the J end by 9 bases, with 16 bases between. CDR3 loop: CASSRFSARVEQFF. The CDR3 coding sequence is TGTGCCAGTAGTAGGTTCTCAGCTAGGGTTGAGCAGTTCTTC. Combining the CDR3 with reference TRBV19 and TRBJ2-1 gives the whole variable domain DGGITQSPKYLFRKEGQNVTLSCEQNLNHDAMYWYRQDPGQGLRLIYYSQIVNDFQKGDIAEGYSVSREKKESFPLTVTSAQKNPTAFYLCASSRFSARVEQFFGPGTRLTVL.

This clonotype was observed a few times. This chain uses TRBV27 with TRBJ1-1; the D gene is possibly TRBD1 (5 bases). Germline V CDR1 and CDR2: MNHEY, SMNVEV (reference sequence). The CDR3 is 16 amino acids. The V end was cut by 6 bases, the J end by 1 base, with 18 bases between. The CDR3 sequence is CASRLKSGRQNTEAFF. CDR3 sequence (DNA): TGTGCCAGCAGGCTAAAGTCGGGACGCCAGAACACTGAAGCTTTCTTT.

This clonotype was observed a few times. The chain links TRBV18 to TRBJ2-5; 7 nucleotides align to TRBD1. V was clipped by 3 bases and J by 4 bases; unmatched bases: 2. The CDR3 covers 13 residues. Germline V CDR1 and CDR2: KGHSH, LQKENI. The CDR3 coding sequence is TGTGCCAGCTCACCGACAGGGACAGAGACCCAGTACTTC. It is translated as CASSPTGTETQYF.

This clonotype was counted ten times or more. The chain uses TRBV4-3 and TRBJ2-2; D is ambiguous. The CDR3 length is 16 residues. Germline loops: CDR1 LGHNA, CDR2 YSLEER. The germline V and J ends were trimmed by 0 bases and 0 bases, with 8 bases remaining between them. CDR3 bases: TGCGCCAGCAGCCAAGAAAGGAACACGAACACCGGGGAGCTGTTTTTT. Protein product: CASSQERNTNTGELFF.

The J gene is TRBJ1-2, the V gene TRBV7-9; weak D call: TRBD1 (5 bases). This CDR3 is built from 12 residues. The germline V gene encodes CDR1 SEHNR and CDR2 FQNEAQ (reference sequence). The germline V and J ends were trimmed by 2 bases and 6 bases, with 7 bases remaining between them. The CDR3 reads CASSLQGDGYTF. DNA for the CDR3: TGTGCCAGCAGCTTACAGGGAGATGGCTACACCTTC. The full variable domain, with the rest looked up from reference TRBV7-9 and TRBJ1-2, is DTGVSQNPRHKITKRGQNVTFRCDPISEHNRLYWYRQTLGQGPEFLTYFQNEAQLEKSRLLSDRFSAERPKGSFSTLEIQRTEQGDSAMYLCASSLQGDGYTFGSGTRLTVV.

The chain links TRBV28 to TRBJ2-4; TRBD1 matches at 7 bases. This CDR3 has 16 residues. The trim removed 5 bases at V and 7 bases at J, leaving 14 bases unmatched. Germline loops: CDR1 MDHEN, CDR2 SYDVKM. CDR3: CASSLPTGLQRNIQYF. CDR3 DNA sequence: TGTGCCAGCAGTCTTCCGACAGGGCTCCAACGGAACATTCAGTACTTC.

This clonotype was seen repeatedly, ten times or more. V is TRBV30 and J is TRBJ2-1; D unresolved. The CDR3 contains 13 residues. Deletions cut 2 bases from V and 7 bases from J, with 12 bases between. Germline V gene data show CDR1 as GTSNPN and CDR2 as SVGIG (reference sequence). CDR3 sequence (DNA): TGTGCCTGGAGTTCAAGTAGTATAAATGAGCAGTTCTTC. This sequence encodes CAWSSSSINEQFF.

The chain links TRBV24-1 to TRBJ2-3, with unresolved D. The ends were cut back, 4 bases at V and 3 bases at J, with 7 bases in the middle. CDR1 KGHDR and CDR2 SFDVKD come from the germline V gene. This CDR3 has 13 amino acids. The CDR3 sequence is CATSEHSTDTQYF. The CDR3 DNA is TGTGCCACCAGTGAACACTCGACAGATACGCAGTATTTT.

V is TRBV5-1 and J is TRBJ1-2; the match to TRBD1 covers 7 bases. This CDR3 spans 15 amino acids. Trimming cost V 3 bases and J 7 bases; bases outside gene matches: 12. CDR1 is SGHRS, CDR2 YFSETQ, per germline. Here the CDR3 reads CASSSGHRGASGYTF. CDR3 sequence (DNA): TGCGCCAGCAGCTCAGGGCACAGGGGAGCCTCTGGCTACACCTTC.

This clonotype has a handful of counts. The chain recombines TRBV4-3 with TRBJ2-5; D gene ambiguous. This CDR3 region has 14 residues. V lost 1 base and J lost 5, with 11 bases in between. The germline V gene has CDR1 LGHNA and CDR2 YSLEER. CDR3 region: CASSQGPRSETQYF. CDR3 DNA: TGCGCCAGCAGCCAAGGGCCCCGATCGGAGACCCAGTACTTC.

This chain uses TRBV12-3 or TRBV12-4 with TRBJ1-6, with D unclear. V dropped 1 base and J dropped 4 bases, with 5 bases sitting between them. The length of the CDR3 is 14 residues. CDR3 sequence: CASSLGGYNSPLHF. The CDR3 region has the DNA TGTGCCAGCAGTTTAGGTGGATATAATTCACCCCTCCACTTT.

The genes are TRBV7-3 and TRBJ2-1, with D perhaps TRBD2 (6 bases). Germline CDR1 is SGHTA and CDR2 is FQGTGA. There are 13 residues in the CDR3. Trimming pared 4 bases from V and 6 bases from J, leaving 10 bases between. The CDR3 nucleotides are TGTGCCAGCAGCTCTATCGGGGGCAATGAGCAGTTCTTC. Amino acids: CASSSIGGNEQFF.

The rearrangement links TRBV4-1 to TRBJ1-2; no definite D call. V lost 4 bases, J lost 9 bases, and 21 bases lay in between. The CDR3 length is 15 residues. CDR1 and CDR2 from the germline V gene are MGHRA and YSYEKL. This chain's CDR3 is CASSRVLDPTGSYTF. In DNA form, the CDR3 reads TGCGCCAGCAGCCGAGTCCTGGACCCTACCGGGAGCTACACCTTC.

The chain employs TRBV6-5 and TRBJ2-3; maybe TRBD2 (5 bases). CDR1 and CDR2 from the germline V gene are MNHEY and SVGAGI. Trimming shortened V by 6 bases and J by 1 base, and 8 bases separated the two germline ends. This CDR3 spans 13 amino acids. Written as DNA, the CDR3 is TGTGCCAGCAGGCCCGGGGGCACAGATACGCAGTATTTT. This translates into CASRPGGTDTQYF.

This clonotype was detected once. The V call is TRBV9, the J call TRBJ1-4; D is perhaps TRBD1 (5 bases). Germline CDR1 is SGDLS and CDR2 is YYNGEE. This CDR3 has 15 residues. Trimming cost V 0 bases and J 0 bases, with 6 bases left between them. CDR3 amino acids: CASSVGTTTNEKLFF. Written as DNA, the CDR3 is TGTGCCAGCAGCGTAGGGACAACAACTAATGAAAAACTGTTTTTT.

This clonotype occurred many times. The rearrangement uses TRBV18 and TRBJ2-2; D is unresolved. Trimming pared 5 bases from V and 5 bases from J, leaving 3 bases between. The CDR3 sequence is 11 residues long. CDR1 and CDR2 from the germline V gene are KGHSH and LQKENI. DNA of the CDR3: TGTGCCAGCTCAGAAACCGGGGAGCTGTTTTTT. Translated, it gives CASSETGELFF.

The chain is built from TRBV2 and TRBJ2-7; D remains unclear. The V gene's germline CDR1 is SNHLY and CDR2 FYNNEI. Trimming took off 9 bases at V and 2 bases at J, with 8 bases between the two ends. The length of the CDR3 is 11 residues. The CDR3 region is CASLRTYEQYF. CDR3 bases: TGTGCCAGTCTTCGGACCTACGAGCAGTACTTC.

This chain connects TRBV19 to TRBJ2-1, with a weak D call TRBD2 (5 bases). CDR3 length: 16 residues. CDR1 is LNHDA, CDR2 SQIVND, per germline (reference sequence). Trimming shortened V by 4 bases and J by 0 bases, and 13 bases separated the two germline ends. CDR3 region: CASSSRDPSSYNEQFF. CDR3 nucleotide sequence: TGTGCCAGTAGTAGCCGGGATCCAAGCTCCTACAATGAGCAGTTCTTC.

This clonotype has a count of ten or more. The chain carries TRBV5-1 and TRBJ2-3, with D hard to call. CDR3 length: 18 amino acids. Trimming removed 0 bases at V and 2 bases at J, with 19 bases between. Germline V gene data show CDR1 as SGHRS and CDR2 as YFSETQ. The CDR3 loop is CASSLAIHSDPATDTQYF. CDR3 nucleotide sequence: TGCGCCAGCAGCTTGGCCATTCACTCCGACCCAGCCACAGATACGCAGTATTTT.

This clonotype was detected only a few times. The J gene is TRBJ2-1, the V gene TRBV20-1; D gene unclear. The V end was cut by 1 base, the J end by 5 bases, with 18 bases between. The CDR3 is 16 amino acids. CDR1 DFQATT and CDR2 SNEGSKA come from the germline V gene (reference sequence). CDR3 protein: CSARVYAQERHNEQFF. CDR3 DNA: TGCAGTGCTAGAGTCTACGCCCAGGAACGCCACAATGAGCAGTTCTTC.